The 21 T cell receptor beta chains listed next were all sequenced from one sample in a study of blood T cell repertoires in COVID-19. Using immunoSEQ multiplex PCR, the repertoire was profiled, and TCRdb retains in-frame clones only, with some absent. In the table there are about 130,000 clones, 70% to 90% of which are singletons. The sequenced sample consisted of PBMCs or T cells enriched from blood (not recorded which). These receptors were taken from a woman in her forties or fifties who had recovered from COVID-19.

This chain uses TRBV6-4 with TRBJ2-6; 9 bases line up with TRBD2. CDR3 length: 16 residues. J was trimmed by 0 bases and V by 3 bases; bases with no gene match: 0. Germline assignment: CDR1 MRHNA and CDR2 SNTAGT. CDR3 residues: CASSERGGSGANVLTF. The CDR3 nucleotides are TGTGCCAGCAGTGAGCGGGGGGGCTCTGGGGCCAACGTCCTGACTTTC.

V is TRBV3-1 (or the pseudogene TRBV3-2) and J is TRBJ1-2, with a tentative D call TRBD1 (5 bases). Trimming pared 9 bases from V and 3 bases from J, leaving 20 bases between. Germline V gives CDR1 LGHDT, CDR2 YNNKEL (reference sequence). This CDR3 spans 15 amino acids. DNA for the CDR3: TGTGCCAGTGCCCGCGGGGGGAGTGGAGACTATGGCTACACCTTC. This gives the protein CASARGGSGDYGYTF.

This CDR3 reads CASSPGGKGAEAFF. In nucleotides, the CDR3 is TGTGCCAGCAGCCCGGGGGGGAAGGGAGCTGAAGCTTTCTTT. The V call is TRBV5-4, the J call TRBJ1-1; a weak D match, TRBD1 (5 bases). The CDR3 runs to 14 residues. V was trimmed by 4 bases and J by 6 bases, leaving 16 bases between them. From germline, CDR1 is SGHNT and CDR2 YYREEE (reference sequence).

This chain connects TRBV14 to TRBJ2-7; TRBD1 agrees at 9 bases. The CDR3 has 15 amino acids. Germline V gene lookup returns CDR1 SGHDN and CDR2 FVKESK. The V gene end was trimmed by 3 bases and the J gene end by 0 bases; junction bases not matched to a gene: 3. The DNA of the CDR3 is TGTGCCAGCAGCCAGGGGACAGGGAGCTCCTACGAGCAGTACTTC. Amino acids: CASSQGTGSSYEQYF.

CDR3 DNA: TGTGCCAGCAGCTTGACTAGCGGAGTCTACGAGCAGTACTTC. It yields the protein CASSLTSGVYEQYF. The rearrangement links TRBV7-2 to TRBJ2-7, with 9 bases fitting TRBD2. Germline V lookup: CDR1 SGHTA, CDR2 FQGNSA. CDR3 length: 14 residues. With V trimmed by 3 bases and J by 3 bases, 3 bases remained unmatched. Full variable domain (missing parts from reference TRBV7-2 and TRBJ2-7): GAGVSQSPSNKVTEKGKDVELRCDPISGHTALYWYRQSLGQGLEFLIYFQGNSAPDKSGLPSDRFSAERTGGSVSTLTIQRTQQEDSAVYLCASSLTSGVYEQYFGPGTRLTVT.

The J gene is TRBJ1-1, the V gene TRBV12-3 or TRBV12-4, with D maybe TRBD1 (5 bases). The CDR3 runs to 12 residues. V lost 4 bases, J lost 5 bases, and 8 bases lay in between. CDR3 residues: CASSSGFTEAFF. The CDR3 region has the DNA TGTGCCAGCAGTTCAGGGTTTACTGAAGCTTTCTTT.

The chain combines TRBV29-1 with TRBJ1-1; D unresolved. Per the germline V gene, CDR1 is SQVTM and CDR2 is ANQGSEA. The CDR3 is made up of 13 amino acids. V was clipped by 6 bases and J by 6 bases, with 17 bases between them. The chain's CDR3 is CSVQTPPGPEAFF. Here the CDR3 DNA reads TGCAGCGTACAAACTCCCCCAGGCCCTGAAGCTTTCTTT. Filled out from reference TRBV29-1 and TRBJ1-1, the complete variable domain reads SAVISQKPSRDICQRGTSLTIQCQVDSQVTMMFWYRQQPGQSLTLIATANQGSEATYESGFVIDKFPISRPNLTFSTLTVSNMSPEDSSIYLCSVQTPPGPEAFFGQGTRLTVV.

In the case of this clone: Different DNA sequences within this sample yield the same CDR3. The rearrangement uses TRBV7-9 and TRBJ1-1; D possibly corresponds to TRBD1 (6 bases). From germline, CDR1 is SEHNR and CDR2 FQNEAQ (reference sequence). The CDR3 is made up of 14 amino acids. V shed 5 bases and J shed 0 bases, with 10 bases lying between them. Written as DNA, the CDR3 is TGTGCCAGCAGCCTGGGACAAATGAACACTGAAGCTTTCTTT. Its protein product is CASSLGQMNTEAFF.

The count of this clone is one. The V call is TRBV6-2 or TRBV6-3, the J call TRBJ2-5; 8 nucleotides agree with TRBD2. V was clipped by 5 bases and J by 10 bases; unmatched bases: 21. This CDR3 has 17 residues. CDR1 and CDR2 from the germline V gene are MNHEY and SVGEGT. CDR3 nucleotides: TGTGCCAGCAGTCCCGGGGGGACTAGAGGTAGAGTCGTAGTCCAGTACTTC. Protein: CASSPGGTRGRVVVQYF.

This CDR3 reads CASSIGAGATYEQYF. The DNA for the CDR3 is TGTGCCAGTAGTATCGGAGCGGGGGCCACCTACGAGCAGTACTTC. V gene TRBV19 combines with J gene TRBJ2-7; 8 bases align to TRBD2. Germline loops: CDR1 LNHDA, CDR2 SQIVND (reference sequence). The CDR3 runs to 15 residues. The V segment lost 3 bases and the J segment 2 bases; nucleotides outside the gene matches: 6.

This rearrangement joins TRBV11-3 to TRBJ1-1; tentative D call: TRBD1 (5 bases). The germline gives CDR1 SGHNT, CDR2 YENEEA. V was clipped by 5 bases and J by 6 bases, with 13 bases between them. The CDR3 extends over 13 amino acids. The CDR3 loop is CASSPGSGAEAFF. In DNA, the CDR3 is TGTGCCAGCAGCCCTGGGTCGGGGGCTGAAGCTTTCTTT.

This clone was observed a few times. The DNA for the CDR3 is TGTGCCAGCAGCTTAGCAGTGGGACTAGCGAACACCGGGGAGCTGTTTTTT. It is translated as CASSLAVGLANTGELFF. This sequence joins TRBV7-2 and TRBJ2-2, with 8 bases aligning to TRBD2. The CDR3 runs to 17 residues. Trimming took 0 bases from V and 0 from J; bases not matched to a gene: 3. Germline V gene sequence: CDR1 SGHTA, CDR2 FQGNSA.

V gene TRBV10-3 combines with J gene TRBJ2-7, with 8 bases lining up with TRBD1. With 0 bases clipped from V and 5 bases from J, the junction kept 6 bases outside the gene matches. CDR3 length: 15 residues. The germline V gene has CDR1 ENHRY and CDR2 SYGVKD. This CDR3 is CAISESTGVGDEQYF. The DNA of the CDR3 is TGTGCCATCAGTGAGTCGACAGGGGTGGGTGACGAGCAGTACTTC.

The genes are TRBV19 and TRBJ1-2, with TRBD1 identical over 9 bases. CDR1 and CDR2 (germline): LNHDA, SQIVND (reference sequence). Germline trimming cut 3 bases from V and 5 bases from J; bases unmatched to any gene: 7. The CDR3 runs 15 residues. The CDR3 spells CASSISGQGKYGYTF. CDR3 nucleotides: TGTGCCAGTAGTATTTCGGGACAGGGCAAATATGGCTACACCTTC.

The chain is built from TRBV4-3 and TRBJ1-1; D is perhaps TRBD1 (6 bases). This CDR3 has 13 residues. The V gene's germline CDR1 is LGHNA and CDR2 YSLEER. Trimming shortened V by 1 base and J by 4 bases, and 7 bases separated the two germline ends. CDR3: CASSQGQATEAFF. The CDR3 DNA sequence: TGCGCCAGCAGCCAAGGACAGGCCACTGAAGCTTTCTTT.

This chain links TRBV7-9 with TRBJ1-5, with 8 bases that match TRBD1. The CDR3 has 15 amino acids. Germline V gene data show CDR1 as SEHNR and CDR2 as FQNEAQ (reference sequence). Unmatched junction bases numbered 4, after V lost 3 bases and J lost 3 bases. The CDR3 here is CASSLGQANNQPQHF. DNA for the CDR3: TGTGCCAGCAGCTTGGGACAGGCCAACAATCAGCCCCAGCATTTT.

The chain is built from TRBV30 and TRBJ1-2; D unresolved. The V gene's germline CDR1 is GTSNPN and CDR2 SVGIG (reference sequence). V was pared by 6 bases and J by 5 bases, with 19 bases between. The CDR3 has 14 amino acids. This CDR3 reads CACTPVWAGYGYTF. CDR3 DNA sequence: TGTGCCTGCACTCCCGTTTGGGCGGGTTATGGCTACACCTTC.

This rearrangement joins TRBV4-3 to TRBJ2-1, with TRBD2 matching over 8 bases. Germline V gives CDR1 LGHNA, CDR2 YSLEER. This CDR3 has 15 amino acids. V was clipped by 2 bases and J by 0 bases; unmatched bases: 0. The CDR3 reads CASSQRGGSYNEQFF. In DNA, the CDR3 is TGCGCCAGCAGCCAACGGGGGGGCTCCTACAATGAGCAGTTCTTC.

The V and J genes are TRBV9 and TRBJ1-4; D gene unclear. The V and J ends lost 0 bases and 2 bases respectively, with 11 bases between them. The CDR3 extends over 16 amino acids. Germline loops: CDR1 SGDLS, CDR2 YYNGEE. DNA of the CDR3: TGTGCCAGCAGCGTAGCTGGAGGGTTTACTAATGAAAAACTGTTTTTT. Translated, it gives CASSVAGGFTNEKLFF.

The sample holds a few counts of this clone. This chain uses TRBV4-2 with TRBJ1-4; TRBD1 might be the D (5 bases). The ends were cut back, 0 bases at V and 8 bases at J, with 16 bases in the middle. The germline V gene encodes CDR1 LGHNA and CDR2 YNFKEQ. CDR3 length: 16 amino acids. The CDR3 nucleotides read TGTGCCAGCAGCCAAGACGGAACTAGGAGGGACGAAAAACTGTTTTTT. Protein product: CASSQDGTRRDEKLFF.

The chain couples TRBV7-9 to TRBJ2-7; 11 bases line up with TRBD2. J was trimmed by 5 bases and V by 1 base; bases with no gene match: 7. Germline V CDR1 and CDR2: SEHNR, FQNEAQ (reference sequence). The CDR3 has 16 amino acids. CDR3 sequence reads: CASSLGTSGGRNEQYF. In DNA, the CDR3 is TGTGCCAGCAGCTTAGGAACTAGCGGGGGAAGGAACGAGCAGTACTTC.